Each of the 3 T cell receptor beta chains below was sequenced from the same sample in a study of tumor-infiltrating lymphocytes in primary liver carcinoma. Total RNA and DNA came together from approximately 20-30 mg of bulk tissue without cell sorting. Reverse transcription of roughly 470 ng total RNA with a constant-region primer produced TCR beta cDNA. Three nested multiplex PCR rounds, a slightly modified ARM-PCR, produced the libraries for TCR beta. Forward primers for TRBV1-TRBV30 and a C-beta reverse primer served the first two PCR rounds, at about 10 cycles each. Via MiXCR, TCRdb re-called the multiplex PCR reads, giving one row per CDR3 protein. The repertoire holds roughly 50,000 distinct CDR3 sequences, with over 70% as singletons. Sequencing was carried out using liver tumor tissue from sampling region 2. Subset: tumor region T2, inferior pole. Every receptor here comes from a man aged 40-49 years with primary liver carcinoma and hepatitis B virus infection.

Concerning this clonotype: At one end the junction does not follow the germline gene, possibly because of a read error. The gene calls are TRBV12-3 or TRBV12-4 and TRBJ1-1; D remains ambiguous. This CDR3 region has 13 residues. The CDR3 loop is CASSPNILTDAFF. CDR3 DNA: TGTGCCAGCAGCCCCAATATCTTGACTGATGCTTTCTTT.

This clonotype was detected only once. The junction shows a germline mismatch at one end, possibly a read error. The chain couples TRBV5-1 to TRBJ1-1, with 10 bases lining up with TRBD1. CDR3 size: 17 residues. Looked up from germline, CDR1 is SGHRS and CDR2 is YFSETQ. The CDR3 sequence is CAGSLKTGGGCNTEAFF. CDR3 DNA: TGCGCCGGCAGCCTGAAGACAGGGGGCGGATGTAACACTGAAGCTTTCTTT. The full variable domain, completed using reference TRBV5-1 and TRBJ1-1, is KAGVTQTPRYLIKTRGQQVTLSCSPISGHRSVSWYQQTPGQGLQFLFEYFSETQRNKGNFPGRFSGRQFSNSRSEMNVSTLELGDSALYLCAGSLKTGGGCNTEAFFGQGTRLTVV.

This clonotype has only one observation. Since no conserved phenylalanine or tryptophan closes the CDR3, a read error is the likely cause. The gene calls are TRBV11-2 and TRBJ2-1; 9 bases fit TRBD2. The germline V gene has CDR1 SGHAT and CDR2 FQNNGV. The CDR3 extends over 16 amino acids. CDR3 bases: TGTGCCAACAGCCTTTTAGCGGGAGAGGCTCGAAATAAGCAGTTCCTC. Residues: CANSLLAGEARNKQFL.